Listed here are 5 T cell receptor beta chains from one sample, sequenced in a study of T cells after yellow fever vaccination. MiXCR, applied by TCRdb to the 5' RACE reads, yields one record per CDR3 protein. The data show approximately 300,000 distinct CDR3 sequences, about 10% seen once. This specimen was CD4+ T cells sorted from PBMCs, taken 45 days after the yellow fever booster vaccination. These receptors were collected from a man aged 18-30 years who received the YFV17D yellow fever vaccine.

The rearrangement joins TRBV20-1 to TRBJ1-5, with D possibly being TRBD1 (5 bases). V was shortened by 6 bases and J by 6 bases, with 18 bases between the two germline ends. Per germline, CDR1 DFQATT and CDR2 SNEGSKA (reference sequence). The CDR3 covers 14 residues. CDR3 sequence (DNA): TGCAGTGCCCCCTCCGGGGCGGCAGTTCAGCCCCAGCATTTT. This codes for CSAPSGAAVQPQHF.

This clonotype was found a few times. The chain has TRBV7-9 and TRBJ2-1, with TRBD2 as a possible D gene (6 bases). Deletions cut 7 bases from V and 9 bases from J, with 19 bases between. Germline lookup yields CDR1 SEHNR and CDR2 FQNEAQ (reference sequence). The CDR3 spans 14 residues. This chain's CDR3 is CASTNPLGGSEQFF. The CDR3 DNA sequence: TGTGCCAGCACCAATCCTTTGGGGGGAAGTGAGCAGTTCTTC.

The genes are TRBV7-3 and TRBJ2-5; 9 nucleotides agree with TRBD1. The CDR3 has 15 residues. Germline V gene lookup returns CDR1 SGHTA and CDR2 FQGTGA. Germline trimming cut 5 bases from V and 4 bases from J; bases unmatched to any gene: 8. In DNA form, the CDR3 reads TGTGCCAGCAGCCCACCGGGACAGGGCATAGAGACCCAGTACTTC. Amino acids: CASSPPGQGIETQYF.

CDR3: CASSHDRDSQEKLFF. DNA of the CDR3: TGTGCCAGCAGCCATGACCGGGACTCCCAGGAAAAACTGTTTTTT. The rearrangement links TRBV3-1 to TRBJ1-4; D perhaps matches TRBD1 (5 bases). From germline, CDR1 is LGHDT and CDR2 YNNKEL (reference sequence). The V end lost 3 bases, the J end lost 8 bases, and 16 bases lay between the germline ends. The CDR3 contains 15 residues.

This chain links TRBV5-6 with TRBJ1-6; D unresolved. Trimming removed 3 bases from V and 7 bases from J, with 17 bases in between. CDR3 length: 16 amino acids. Germline V gene data show CDR1 as SGHDT and CDR2 as YYEEEE. CDR3 DNA sequence: TGTGCCAGCAGCTCCATCCTCTGGTCCGTGAATTCACCCCTCCACTTT. Translating gives CASSSILWSVNSPLHF. Based on the CDR3 plus reference TRBV5-6 and TRBJ1-6, the full variable domain is DAGVTQSPTHLIKTRGQQVTLRCSPKSGHDTVSWYQQALGQGPQFIFQYYEEEERQRGNFPDRFSGHQFPNYSSELNVNALLLGDSALYLCASSSILWSVNSPLHFGNGTRLTVT.